A single TCR beta chain is shown here with its context. What it binds is not known. This record belongs to a study of cytomegalovirus exposure and HLA in healthy donors. On the study more broadly: Later, an analysis reported that the approximately 120 validation repertoires had used the same platform as the 666 first-cohort repertoires. Study findings and constraints: The study flagged roughly 150 TCR beta chains as cytomegalovirus-associated. Specificity for CMV antigens was confirmed in vitro for a few of the CMV-associated chains. According to a subsequent analysis, TCR clusters identified in the first cohort showed a tendency to co-occur across the roughly 120 validation repertoires.

Clones were read by immunoSEQ multiplex PCR, and TCRdb kept only the in-frame ones, dropping some. The repertoire consists of about 150,000 clones, with roughly 84% occurring once and the leading ten covering roughly 2.1%. V was pared by 1 base and J by 6 bases, with 13 bases between. Germline loops: CDR1 SGHNT, CDR2 YYREEE (reference sequence). The CDR3 is 14 amino acids. The genes are TRBV5-4 and TRBJ1-1; D unclear. The sample was PBMCs. The TCR comes from a human donor in good health. This chain's CDR3 is CASSLKAGEPEAFF. As DNA, the CDR3 is TGTGCCAGCAGCTTGAAGGCAGGTGAACCTGAAGCTTTCTTT.